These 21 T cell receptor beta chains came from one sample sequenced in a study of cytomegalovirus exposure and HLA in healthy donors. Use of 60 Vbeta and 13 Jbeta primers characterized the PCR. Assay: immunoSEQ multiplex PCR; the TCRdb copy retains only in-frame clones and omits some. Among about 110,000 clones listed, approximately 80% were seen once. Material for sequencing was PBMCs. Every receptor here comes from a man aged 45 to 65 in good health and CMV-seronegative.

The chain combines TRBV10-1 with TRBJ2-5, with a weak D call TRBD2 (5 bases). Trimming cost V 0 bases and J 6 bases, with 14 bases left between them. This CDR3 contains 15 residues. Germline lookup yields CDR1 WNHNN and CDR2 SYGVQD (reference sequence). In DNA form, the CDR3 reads TGCGCCAGCAGTGAGTCGATGGACGACTATAAGACCCAGTACTTC. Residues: CASSESMDDYKTQYF.

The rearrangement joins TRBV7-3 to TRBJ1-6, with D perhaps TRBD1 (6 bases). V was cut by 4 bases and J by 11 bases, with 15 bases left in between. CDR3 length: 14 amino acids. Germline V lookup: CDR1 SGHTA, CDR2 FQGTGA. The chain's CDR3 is CASSYNARGTPLHF. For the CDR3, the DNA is TGTGCCAGCAGCTACAATGCCAGGGGTACACCCCTCCACTTT. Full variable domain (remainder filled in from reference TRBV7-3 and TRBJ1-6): GAGVSQTPSNKVTEKGKYVELRCDPISGHTALYWYRQSLGQGPEFLIYFQGTGAADDSGLPNDRFFAVRPEGSVSTLKIQRTERGDSAVYLCASSYNARGTPLHFGNGTRLTVT.

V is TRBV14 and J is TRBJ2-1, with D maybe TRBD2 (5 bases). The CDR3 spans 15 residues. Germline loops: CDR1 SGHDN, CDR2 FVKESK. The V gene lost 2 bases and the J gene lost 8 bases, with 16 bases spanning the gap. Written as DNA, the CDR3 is TGTGCCAGCAGCCAATTTCGGCCCCTCGGGGATGAGCAGTTCTTC. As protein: CASSQFRPLGDEQFF. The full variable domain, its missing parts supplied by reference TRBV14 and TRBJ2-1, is EAGVTQFPSHSVIEKGQTVTLRCDPISGHDNLYWYRRVMGKEIKFLLHFVKESKQDESGMPNNRFLAERTGGTYSTLKVQPAELEDSGVYFCASSQFRPLGDEQFFGPGTRLTVL.

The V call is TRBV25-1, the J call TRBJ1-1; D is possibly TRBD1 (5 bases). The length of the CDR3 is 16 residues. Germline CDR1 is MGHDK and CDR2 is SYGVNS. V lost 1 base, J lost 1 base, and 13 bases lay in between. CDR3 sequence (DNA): TGTGCCAGCAGTGAATCTGGGGCCGGTAGGAACACTGAAGCTTTCTTT. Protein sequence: CASSESGAGRNTEAFF.

Here the CDR3 DNA reads TGTGCCAGCTCACCACCGGGGGGGTTCGGTCAGCCCCAGCATTTT. Translating it yields CASSPPGGFGQPQHF. The J gene is TRBJ1-5, the V gene TRBV18; possibly TRBD1 for D (5 bases). Trimming cost V 0 bases and J 6 bases, with 12 bases left between them. There are 15 residues in the CDR3. Germline V lookup: CDR1 KGHSH, CDR2 LQKENI. Full variable domain (outside the CDR3, taken from reference TRBV18 and TRBJ1-5): NAGVMQNPRHLVRRRGQEARLRCSPMKGHSHVYWYRQLPEEGLKFMVYLQKENIIDESGMPKERFSAEFPKEGPSILRIQQVVRGDSAAYFCASSPPGGFGQPQHFGDGTRLSIL.

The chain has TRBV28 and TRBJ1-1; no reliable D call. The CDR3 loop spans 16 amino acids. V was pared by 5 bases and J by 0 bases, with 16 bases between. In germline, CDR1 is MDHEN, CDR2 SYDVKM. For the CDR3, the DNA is TGTGCCAGCAGTCCCCCATCGGCAGGATTGAACACTGAAGCTTTCTTT. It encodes CASSPPSAGLNTEAFF. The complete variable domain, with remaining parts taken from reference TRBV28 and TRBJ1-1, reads DVKVTQSSRYLVKRTGEKVFLECVQDMDHENMFWYRQDPGLGLRLIYFSYDVKMKEKGDIPEGYSVSREKKERFSLILESASTNQTSMYLCASSPPSAGLNTEAFFGQGTRLTVV.

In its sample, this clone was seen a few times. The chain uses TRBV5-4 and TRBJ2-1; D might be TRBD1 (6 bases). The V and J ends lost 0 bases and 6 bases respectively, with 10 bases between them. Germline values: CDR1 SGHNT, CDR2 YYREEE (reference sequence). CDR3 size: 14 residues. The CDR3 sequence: CASSLARGGNEQFF. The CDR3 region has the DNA TGTGCCAGCAGCTTGGCCAGGGGCGGCAATGAGCAGTTCTTC.

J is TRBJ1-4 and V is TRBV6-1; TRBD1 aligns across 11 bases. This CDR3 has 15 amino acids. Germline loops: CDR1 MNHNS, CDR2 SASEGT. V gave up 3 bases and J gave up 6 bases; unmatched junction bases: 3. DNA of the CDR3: TGTGCCAGCAGTGACCCGGGACAGGGGGATGAAAAACTGTTTTTT. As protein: CASSDPGQGDEKLFF.

The DNA of the CDR3 is TGCAGCGTTAAGGCCGGGACAGGGGGCGGCGGGGGTGAAAAACTGTTTTTT. Translation: CSVKAGTGGGGGEKLFF. This sequence joins TRBV29-1 and TRBJ1-4, with 12 bases matching TRBD1. The CDR3 totals 17 residues. The germline gives CDR1 SQVTM, CDR2 ANQGSEA. J gave up 7 bases and V 5 bases, and 14 bases lay outside the gene matches.

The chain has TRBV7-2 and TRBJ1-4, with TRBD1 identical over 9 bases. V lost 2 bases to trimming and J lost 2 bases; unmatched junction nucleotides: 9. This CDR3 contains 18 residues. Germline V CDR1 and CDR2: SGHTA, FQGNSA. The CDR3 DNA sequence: TGTGCCAGCAGCTTAAGGGTACCGGGACAGGGCACTAATGAAAAACTGTTTTTT. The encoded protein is CASSLRVPGQGTNEKLFF.

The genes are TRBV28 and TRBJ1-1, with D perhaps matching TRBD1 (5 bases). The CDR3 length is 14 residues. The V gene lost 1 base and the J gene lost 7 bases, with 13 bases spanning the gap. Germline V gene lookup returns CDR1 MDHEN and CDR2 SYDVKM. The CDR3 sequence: CASSLLKGQGEAFF. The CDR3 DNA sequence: TGTGCCAGCAGTTTATTGAAGGGGCAGGGTGAAGCTTTCTTT.

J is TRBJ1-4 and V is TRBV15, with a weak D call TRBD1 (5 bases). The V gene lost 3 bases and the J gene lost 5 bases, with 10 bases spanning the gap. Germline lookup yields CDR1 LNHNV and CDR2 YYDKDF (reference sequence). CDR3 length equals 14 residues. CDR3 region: CATSREGQNEKLFF. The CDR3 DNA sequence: TGTGCCACCAGCAGGGAGGGGCAAAATGAAAAACTGTTTTTT.

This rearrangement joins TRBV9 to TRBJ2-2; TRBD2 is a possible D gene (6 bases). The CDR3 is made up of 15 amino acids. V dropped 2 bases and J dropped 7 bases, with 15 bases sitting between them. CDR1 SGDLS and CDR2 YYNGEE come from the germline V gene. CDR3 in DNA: TGTGCCAGCAGCGTTCGACGGGAGTGGGTCGGGGAGCTGTTTTTT. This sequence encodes CASSVRREWVGELFF.

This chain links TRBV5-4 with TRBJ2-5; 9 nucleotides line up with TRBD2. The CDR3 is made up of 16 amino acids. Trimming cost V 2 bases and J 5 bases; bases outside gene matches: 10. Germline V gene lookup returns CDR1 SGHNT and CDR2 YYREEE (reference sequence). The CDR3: CASSFTGASGVETQYF. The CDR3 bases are TGTGCCAGCAGCTTTACCGGGGCTAGCGGGGTCGAGACCCAGTACTTC.

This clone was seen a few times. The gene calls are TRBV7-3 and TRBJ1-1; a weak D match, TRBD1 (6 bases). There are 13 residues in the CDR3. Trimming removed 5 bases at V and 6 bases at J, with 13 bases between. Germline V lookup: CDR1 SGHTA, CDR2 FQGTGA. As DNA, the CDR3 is TGTGCCAGCAGCCCGCAGGGGAGCGCTGAAGCTTTCTTT. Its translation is CASSPQGSAEAFF.

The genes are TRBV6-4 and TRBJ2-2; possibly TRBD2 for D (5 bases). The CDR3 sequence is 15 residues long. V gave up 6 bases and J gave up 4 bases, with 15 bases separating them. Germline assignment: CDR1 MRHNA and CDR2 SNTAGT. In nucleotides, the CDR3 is TGTGCCAGCAGGACATCCCCGGGGATCACCGGGGAGCTGTTTTTT. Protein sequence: CASRTSPGITGELFF.

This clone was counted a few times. CDR3 protein: CASSDVGRLETQYF. CDR3 coding DNA: TGTGCCAGCAGTGACGTGGGGCGCCTGGAGACCCAGTACTTC. J is TRBJ2-5 and V is TRBV2; TRBD1 might be the D (5 bases). With 3 bases removed from V and 5 bases from J, the gap between germline ends came to 13 bases. From germline, CDR1 is SNHLY and CDR2 FYNNEI. The length of the CDR3 is 14 residues.

CDR3 region: CASIPTSPTGSGNQPQHF. The CDR3 coding sequence is TGTGCCAGTATCCCCACGTCCCCGACAGGGAGTGGCAATCAGCCCCAGCATTTT. The rearrangement uses TRBV19 and TRBJ1-5, with 7 positions matching TRBD1. The germline gives CDR1 LNHDA, CDR2 SQIVND (reference sequence). The CDR3 has 18 amino acids. The V gene end was trimmed by 7 bases and the J gene end by 2 bases; junction bases not matched to a gene: 17.

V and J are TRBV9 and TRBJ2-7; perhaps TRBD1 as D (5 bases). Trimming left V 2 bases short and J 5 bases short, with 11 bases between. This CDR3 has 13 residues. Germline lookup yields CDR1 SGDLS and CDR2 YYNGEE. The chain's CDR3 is CASSVSGSNEQYF. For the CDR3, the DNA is TGTGCCAGCAGCGTGTCAGGGTCCAACGAGCAGTACTTC.

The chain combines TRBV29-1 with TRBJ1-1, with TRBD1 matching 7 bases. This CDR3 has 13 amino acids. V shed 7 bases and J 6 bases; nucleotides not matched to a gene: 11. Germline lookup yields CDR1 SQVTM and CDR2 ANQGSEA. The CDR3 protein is CSALTGLNPEAFF. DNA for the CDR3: TGCAGCGCTCTGACAGGGTTGAATCCTGAAGCTTTCTTT.

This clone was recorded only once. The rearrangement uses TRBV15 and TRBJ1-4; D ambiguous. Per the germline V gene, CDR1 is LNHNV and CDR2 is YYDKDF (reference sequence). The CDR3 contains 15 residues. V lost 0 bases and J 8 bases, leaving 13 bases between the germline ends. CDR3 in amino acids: CATSRDIGPGEKLFF. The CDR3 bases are TGTGCCACCAGCAGAGATATCGGCCCGGGGGAAAAACTGTTTTTT. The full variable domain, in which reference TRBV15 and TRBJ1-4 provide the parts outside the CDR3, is DAMVIQNPRYQVTQFGKPVTLSCSQTLNHNVMYWYQQKSSQAPKLLFHYYDKDFNNEADTPDNFQSRRPNTSFCFLDIRSPGLGDTAMYLCATSRDIGPGEKLFFGSGTQLSVL.